This paragraph reports one TCR beta chain. This sample was included in a study of blood T cell repertoires in COVID-19. Turning to the study itself: Whether acute or convalescent, the COVID-19 samples came from the United States, Italy and Spain.

Adults between about 18 and 89 years of age took part from 24 US areas. Looked up from germline, CDR1 is KGHSH and CDR2 is LQKENI. Trimming removed 4 bases from V and 1 base from J, with 10 bases in between. CDR3 size: 14 residues. Here immunoSEQ multiplex PCR was the method, and the copy in TCRdb shows in-frame clones only, minus some. The table includes roughly 250,000 clones, around 88% detected once. The sample consisted of PBMCs or T cells enriched from blood (not recorded which). The chain is built from TRBV18 and TRBJ1-1; TRBD1 might be the D (6 bases). The origin of this receptor is a man aged 40-55 years who had recovered from COVID-19. The CDR3 region is CASSLNRANTEAFF. The DNA of the CDR3 is TGTGCCAGCTCACTAAACAGGGCGAACACTGAAGCTTTCTTT. Full variable domain (remainder filled in from reference TRBV18 and TRBJ1-1): NAGVMQNPRHLVRRRGQEARLRCSPMKGHSHVYWYRQLPEEGLKFMVYLQKENIIDESGMPKERFSAEFPKEGPSILRIQQVVRGDSAAYFCASSLNRANTEAFFGQGTRLTVV.